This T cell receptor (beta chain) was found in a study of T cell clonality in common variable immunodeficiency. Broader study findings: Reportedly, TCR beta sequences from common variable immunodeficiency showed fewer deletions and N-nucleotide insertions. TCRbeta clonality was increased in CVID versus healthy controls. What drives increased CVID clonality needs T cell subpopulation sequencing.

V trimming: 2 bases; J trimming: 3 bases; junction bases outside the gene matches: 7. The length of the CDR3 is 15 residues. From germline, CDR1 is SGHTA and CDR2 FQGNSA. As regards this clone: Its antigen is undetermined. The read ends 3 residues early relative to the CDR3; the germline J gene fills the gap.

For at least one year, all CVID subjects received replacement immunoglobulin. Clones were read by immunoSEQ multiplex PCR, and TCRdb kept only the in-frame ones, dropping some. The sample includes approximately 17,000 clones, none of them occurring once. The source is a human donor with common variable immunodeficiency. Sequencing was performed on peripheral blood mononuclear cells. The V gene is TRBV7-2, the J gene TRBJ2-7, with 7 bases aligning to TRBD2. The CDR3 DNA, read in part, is TGTGCCAGCAGCTTAAGCGGCGCTAGCGGCTACGAG. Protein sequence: CASSLSGASGYE. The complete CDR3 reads CASSLSGASGYEQYF.